This is a list of T cell receptor beta chains from one sample in a study of cytomegalovirus exposure and HLA in healthy donors. Assay: immunoSEQ multiplex PCR; the TCRdb copy retains only in-frame clones and omits some. The data hold under 170,000 clones, with more than 65% observed a single time. The sequencing input was PBMCs. The receptors stem from a man aged 45 to 65 in good health and CMV-seropositive. The CDR3 runs from the conserved cysteine through the conserved F or W. The order of the fields is J gene, clone size, V gene, D gene, CDR3 protein, CDR3 DNA. A D gene is named only where the DNA matches it firmly. Clone size is not always given. Where it is, it says once, few, many or a class for expanded clones.

TRBJ2-1	few	TRBV5-6	TRBD2	CASSFRGRAANEQFF	TGTGCCAGCAGCTTTCGGGGGAGGGCGGCCAATGAGCAGTTCTTC
TRBJ2-1	NA	TRBV4-2	TRBD2	CASSQPLLADPRNEQFF	TGTGCCAGCAGCCAGCCACTTCTAGCGGACCCCCGCAATGAGCAGTTCTTC
TRBJ1-1	NA	TRBV30	NA	CAWSVRRGTEAFF	TGTGCCTGGAGTGTACGCAGGGGCACTGAAGCTTTCTTT
TRBJ2-5	NA	TRBV27	NA	CASSPLREKSETQYF	TGTGCCAGCAGTCCCCTCCGGGAGAAGTCAGAGACCCAGTACTTC
TRBJ2-1	NA	TRBV6-4	TRBD2	CASSEDAGGPSEQFF	TGTGCCAGCAGCGAGGACGCGGGAGGGCCCAGTGAGCAGTTCTTC
TRBJ1-4	NA	TRBV6-1	NA	CASSESRIFEKLFF	TGTGCCAGCAGTGAATCCAGGATATTTGAAAAACTGTTTTTT
TRBJ2-7	few	TRBV18	TRBD1	CASSPPGQGDYEQYF	TGTGCCAGCTCACCACCGGGTCAGGGGGACTACGAGCAGTACTTC
TRBJ2-7	NA	TRBV6-1	NA	CASSVRRDSNSYEQYF	TGTGCCAGCAGTGTTAGGAGGGACAGTAACTCCTACGAGCAGTACTTC
TRBJ1-1	NA	TRBV28	NA	CASTPRGGRTEAFF	TGTGCCAGCACCCCTCGAGGGGGAAGGACTGAAGCTTTCTTT
TRBJ1-1	once	TRBV29-1	NA	CSTTTYSDTEAFF	TGCAGCACGACAACTTACTCGGACACTGAAGCTTTCTTT
TRBJ1-6	NA	TRBV28	TRBD1	CASSLRDRISPLHF	TGTGCCAGCAGTTTGCGGGACAGGATCTCACCCCTCCACTTT
TRBJ2-3	NA	TRBV5-1	TRBD1	CASSSSPGTGTDTQYF	TGCGCCAGCAGTTCCAGTCCCGGGACAGGAACAGATACGCAGTATTTT
TRBJ2-1	NA	TRBV20-1	NA	CSARVFGEQFF	TGCAGTGCTAGAGTCTTCGGTGAGCAGTTCTTC
TRBJ2-1	NA	TRBV5-1	TRBD2	CASSLETSGSEQFF	TGCGCCAGCAGCTTGGAGACTAGCGGGAGTGAGCAGTTCTTC
TRBJ2-7	once	TRBV7-6	NA	CASRGDSYEQYF	TGTGCCAGCCGAGGCGACTCCTACGAGCAGTACTTC
TRBJ2-3	NA	TRBV29-1	NA	CSVDPRGTDTQYF	TGCAGCGTTGATCCTAGGGGGACAGATACGCAGTATTTT
TRBJ2-2	NA	TRBV10-2	NA	CASTGSNTGELFF	TGCGCCAGCACAGGGTCGAACACCGGGGAGCTGTTTTTT
TRBJ2-7	NA	TRBV15	NA	CATSKVGHEQYF	TGTGCCACCAGCAAAGTGGGCCACGAGCAGTACTTC
TRBJ2-7	NA	TRBV9	NA	CASSVQGGARREQYF	TGTGCCAGCAGCGTCCAAGGGGGGGCCAGGAGAGAGCAGTACTTC
TRBJ2-7	NA	TRBV5-1	TRBD2	CASSLAGREDEQYF	TGCGCCAGCAGCTTGGCCGGGCGGGAGGATGAGCAGTACTTC
TRBJ2-5	NA	TRBV19	NA	CASSMLEETQYF	TGTGCCAGTAGTATGTTGGAGGAGACCCAGTACTTC
TRBJ2-7	NA	TRBV5-1	NA	CASRNGTTYEQYF	TGCGCCAGCAGAAATGGGACAACTTACGAGCAGTACTTC
TRBJ2-1	NA	TRBV5-1	TRBD2	CASSPLLAGADEQFF	TGCGCCAGCAGCCCGCTCCTAGCGGGAGCGGATGAGCAGTTCTTC
TRBJ2-1	NA	TRBV30	TRBD2	CAWRTGLAGTYEQFF	TGTGCCTGGAGGACGGGACTAGCGGGAACTTATGAGCAGTTCTTC
TRBJ2-7	NA	TRBV6-1	NA	CASSAGWYEQYF	TGTGCCAGCAGCGCAGGGTGGTACGAGCAGTACTTC
TRBJ2-5	NA	TRBV10-2	TRBD1	CASSYDRGQETQYF	TGCGCCAGCAGCTACGACAGGGGACAAGAGACCCAGTACTTC
TRBJ2-7	NA	TRBV19	NA	CASSPTGSHEQYF	TGTGCCAGTAGTCCGACAGGATCCCACGAGCAGTACTTC
TRBJ1-2	NA	TRBV29-1	TRBD1	CSAEGDSTNYGYTF	TGCAGCGCCGAGGGGGACAGCACTAACTATGGCTACACCTTC
TRBJ2-7	NA	TRBV7-8	TRBD2	CASSLGLGLAGEEEQYF	TGTGCCAGCAGCTTAGGGCTTGGACTAGCGGGAGAAGAAGAGCAGTACTTC
TRBJ1-1	NA	TRBV5-1	NA	CASSLVVIGGPRQNTEAFF	TGCGCCAGCAGCTTGGTTGTCATAGGGGGACCCAGACAGAACACTGAAGCTTTCTTT
TRBJ1-2	NA	TRBV7-9	TRBD1	CASSRGGQNYGYTF	TGTGCCAGCAGCCGGGGGGGACAGAACTATGGCTACACCTTC
TRBJ1-3	NA	TRBV28	NA	CASSLSSSGNTIYF	TGTGCCAGCAGTCTCTCTTCGTCTGGAAACACCATATATTTT
TRBJ2-7	few	TRBV2	NA	CASSEAWSGSYEQYF	TGTGCCAGCAGTGAAGCGTGGAGCGGGTCCTACGAGCAGTACTTC
TRBJ2-3	NA	TRBV4-2	TRBD2	CASSLLGLAVEGEDTQYF	TGTGCCAGCAGCCTCCTGGGACTAGCGGTAGAGGGCGAAGATACGCAGTATTTT
TRBJ1-4	few	TRBV11-2	NA	CASSLVREATNEKLFF	TGTGCCAGCAGCTTAGTCCGGGAGGCTACCAATGAAAAACTGTTTTTT
TRBJ2-5	NA	TRBV2	NA	CASKWRHQETQYF	TGTGCCAGCAAGTGGCGGCACCAAGAGACCCAGTACTTC
TRBJ1-3	few	TRBV4-1	NA	CASSQDPRSGNTIYF	TGCGCCAGCAGCCAAGATCCCCGCTCTGGAAACACCATATATTTT
TRBJ1-5	few	TRBV19	TRBD1	CASNKGTGQNQPQHF	TGTGCGAGTAACAAGGGGACAGGGCAAAATCAGCCCCAGCATTTT
TRBJ2-3	NA	TRBV4-1	TRBD2	CASSHGLAGGGSGTDTQYF	TGCGCCAGCAGCCACGGACTAGCGGGAGGGGGAAGCGGCACAGATACGCAGTATTTT
TRBJ1-4	NA	TRBV15	NA	CATSLFRGGNEKLFF	TGTGCCACCTCGCTCTTCAGGGGCGGTAATGAAAAACTGTTTTTT
TRBJ2-7	once	TRBV30	NA	CAWSANRDREQYF	TGTGCCTGGAGTGCTAACAGGGACCGCGAGCAGTACTTC
TRBJ2-3	NA	TRBV27	TRBD2	CASSSMTSGLYTQYF	TGTGCCAGCAGTTCCATGACTAGCGGTCTTTACACGCAGTATTTT
TRBJ2-7	NA	TRBV5-4	TRBD2	CASSLGLAGGGEQYF	TGTGCCAGCAGCTTGGGGCTAGCGGGAGGAGGGGAGCAGTACTTC
TRBJ1-4	once	TRBV7-2	NA	CASSLGWWGGPTEKLFF	TGTGCCAGCAGCTTAGGATGGTGGGGCGGTCCGACTGAAAAACTGTTTTTT
TRBJ2-3	NA	TRBV5-1	NA	CASSLAPGATDTQYF	TGCGCCAGCAGTCTAGCTCCAGGAGCCACAGATACGCAGTATTTT
TRBJ2-1	NA	TRBV19	TRBD1	CASSDYPGGGQGEFF	TGTGCCAGTAGTGACTACCCAGGGGGTGGACAGGGGGAGTTCTTC
TRBJ2-5	NA	TRBV28	NA	CASSLGTRETQYF	TGTGCCAGCAGTTTAGGGACAAGGGAGACCCAGTACTTC
TRBJ1-4	NA	TRBV6-6	NA	CASSGSFIGEKLFF	TGTGCCAGCAGCGGGAGTTTTATCGGTGAAAAACTGTTTTTT
TRBJ1-5	NA	TRBV18	TRBD1	CASSPTGVSQPQHF	TGTGCCAGCTCACCGACAGGGGTAAGTCAGCCCCAGCATTTT
TRBJ2-5	NA	TRBV28	NA	CASRRGMSETQYF	TGTGCCAGCAGGCGGGGAATGAGTGAGACCCAGTACTTC
TRBJ2-2	NA	TRBV4-1	TRBD1	CASSQNRGRWTGELFF	TGCGCCAGCAGCCAGAACAGGGGGCGTTGGACCGGGGAGCTGTTTTTT
TRBJ2-4	NA	TRBV4-1	TRBD1	CASSQVTGFSENIQYF	TGCGCCAGCAGCCAAGTGACAGGGTTCTCCGAAAACATTCAGTACTTC
TRBJ2-7	many	TRBV5-4	NA	CASSLGSASSYEQYF	TGTGCCAGCAGCTTGGGTTCCGCCAGCTCCTACGAGCAGTACTTC
TRBJ2-7	NA	TRBV5-4	TRBD1	CASSKITMTGLGEQYF	TGTGCCAGCAGCAAAATAACAATGACAGGGCTGGGCGAGCAGTACTTC
TRBJ1-2	NA	TRBV6-5	NA	CASSYSTSQKYGYTF	TGTGCCAGCAGTTACTCGACTAGCCAGAAATATGGCTACACCTTC
TRBJ1-2	NA	TRBV7-9	TRBD1	CASSPTGGLNYGYTF	TGTGCCAGCAGCCCGACAGGGGGCCTTAACTATGGCTACACCTTC
TRBJ2-5	NA	TRBV2	NA	CASSFRKMGAETQYF	TGTGCCAGCAGCTTTCGTAAGATGGGGGCGGAGACCCAGTACTTC
TRBJ2-7	few	TRBV6-5	TRBD2	CASSYRGGSPHEQYF	TGTGCCAGCAGTTACCGCGGCGGGAGTCCCCACGAGCAGTACTTC
TRBJ2-1	NA	TRBV11-2	NA	CASSLVRHRNNEQFF	TGTGCCAGCAGCTTAGTTCGACACAGGAACAATGAGCAGTTCTTC